The 30 T cell receptor beta chains reported below all come from one sample, sequenced in a study of T-cell reconstitution after alpha-beta-depleted transplantation in children. Preparation of the TCRbeta library was carried out with unique molecular identifiers. MiXCR, run by TCRdb on the PCR reads, gives a single entry per CDR3 protein. The data show about 980,000 distinct CDR3 sequences, less than 30% seen once. The sequences come from PBMCs, mostly from graft donor cells, collected 360 days after TCRalphabeta/CD19-depleted stem cell transplant. The origin of the receptors is a boy in the first two years of life who had a stem cell transplant for SCID, so the T cells may come from the graft donor.

This clonotype was picked up a small number of times. V and J are TRBV6-5 and TRBJ1-4; no firm D call. The CDR3 runs to 15 residues. V was trimmed by 2 bases and J by 0 bases, leaving 7 bases between them. Looked up from germline, CDR1 is MNHEY and CDR2 is SVGAGI. Here the CDR3 DNA reads TGTGCCAGCAGTTACAGTTTCTCAACTAATGAAAAACTGTTTTTT. Translation gives CASSYSFSTNEKLFF.

This chain uses TRBV18 with TRBJ2-1; 7 nucleotides agree with TRBD1. Germline lookup yields CDR1 KGHSH and CDR2 LQKENI. V lost 6 bases and J lost 8; bases outside the gene matches: 7. This CDR3 has 13 residues. As DNA, the CDR3 is TGTGCCAGCTCCCAGGGACAGTCCCATGAGCAGTTCTTC. It encodes CASSQGQSHEQFF.

The gene calls are TRBV15 and TRBJ2-1; perhaps TRBD1 as D (9 bases). From germline, CDR1 is LNHNV and CDR2 YYDKDF (reference sequence). V gave up 4 bases and J gave up 6 bases, with 22 bases separating them. The CDR3 is 17 amino acids. The CDR3 DNA follows: TGTGCCACCAGCACCGGGGGGGGACAGGGTTTGATCAATGAGCAGTTCTTC. This gives the protein CATSTGGGQGLINEQFF.

V gene TRBV6-1 combines with J gene TRBJ2-1; TRBD1 is a possible D gene (5 bases). CDR3 length: 15 residues. V was clipped by 6 bases and J by 4 bases, with 16 bases between them. Germline V CDR1 and CDR2: MNHNS, SASEGT. The DNA for the CDR3 is TGTGCCAGCAGCAAAGGGGCCACGGAATACAATGAGCAGTTCTTC. Its protein product is CASSKGATEYNEQFF.

This clonotype came up many times. CDR3: CASSLGGASTDTQYF. In nucleotides, the CDR3 is TGTGCCAGCAGCTTAGGGGGGGCCAGCACAGATACGCAGTATTTT. The J gene is TRBJ2-3, the V gene TRBV7-3; tentative D call: TRBD2 (7 bases). Germline-derived CDR1 and CDR2 are SGHTA and FQGTGA. The CDR3 is made up of 15 amino acids. V was cut by 2 bases and J by 0 bases, with 9 bases left in between.

This clonotype was detected a few times. The CDR3 DNA reads as TGTGCCAGCAGTCAAGAAGGGCCGGGGTGGACAGATACGCAGTATTTT. Translating gives CASSQEGPGWTDTQYF. The J gene is TRBJ2-3, the V gene TRBV12-3 or TRBV12-4; weak D call: TRBD2 (5 bases). The CDR3 is 16 residues long. The V gene lost 5 bases and the J gene lost 3 bases, with 18 bases spanning the gap.

This clonotype was recorded a few times. The chain joins TRBV4-2 to TRBJ2-3, with 7 nucleotides matching TRBD1. This CDR3 has 15 amino acids. Germline CDR1 reads LGHNA; CDR2 reads YNFKEQ. Trimming took 0 bases from V and 8 from J; bases not matched to a gene: 8. In DNA, the CDR3 is TGTGCCAGCAGCCAAGAAGACAGGGAGTGGGGTACGCAGTATTTT. This translates into CASSQEDREWGTQYF.

This clonotype has a handful of counts. This chain connects TRBV5-6 to TRBJ2-1, with TRBD2 matching over 7 bases. The germline V gene has CDR1 SGHDT and CDR2 YYEEEE. The CDR3 loop spans 15 amino acids. V trimming: 1 base; J trimming: 6 bases; junction bases outside the gene matches: 7. The CDR3 DNA reads TGTGCCAGCAGCTTGCCTCTAGGGAGGGGCAATGAGCAGTTCTTC. Residues: CASSLPLGRGNEQFF.

The chain links TRBV4-1 to TRBJ2-3; 8 bases fit TRBD2. This CDR3 is 16 amino acids long. Germline V lookup: CDR1 MGHRA, CDR2 YSYEKL. V shed 2 bases, J shed 3 bases, and the junction held 7 bases outside the gene matches. CDR3 region: CASSQSVAGPTDTQYF. In DNA form, the CDR3 reads TGCGCCAGCAGCCAATCCGTAGCGGGACCAACAGATACGCAGTATTTT.

This chain connects TRBV7-2 to TRBJ2-3; tentative D call: TRBD1 (5 bases). The germline CDR1 and CDR2 sequences are SGHTA and FQGNSA. V gave up 2 bases and J gave up 1 base, with 10 bases separating them. CDR3 length equals 15 residues. CDR3 region: CASSLPATGTDTQYF. In DNA, the CDR3 is TGTGCCAGCAGCTTACCGGCGACAGGCACAGATACGCAGTATTTT.

This clonotype was seen ten or more times. J is TRBJ2-1 and V is TRBV6-2 or TRBV6-3; D ambiguous. The ends were cut back, 6 bases at V and 8 bases at J, with 11 bases in the middle. The CDR3 loop spans 12 amino acids. Germline assignment: CDR1 MNHEY and CDR2 SVGEGT. CDR3 in amino acids: CASSRTRDEQFF. In DNA form, the CDR3 reads TGTGCCAGCAGCCGGACCCGGGATGAGCAGTTCTTC.

The rearrangement joins TRBV20-1 to TRBJ2-5, with 7 bases aligning to TRBD1. V shed 0 bases and J 1 base; nucleotides not matched to a gene: 8. The CDR3 runs 16 residues. Germline CDR1 is DFQATT and CDR2 is SNEGSKA (reference sequence). This chain's CDR3 is CSARDHRGMSQETQYF. As DNA, the CDR3 is TGCAGTGCTAGAGATCACAGGGGTATGTCCCAAGAGACCCAGTACTTC.

The chain employs TRBV20-1 and TRBJ1-1; 7 bases align to TRBD1. CDR3 length: 13 amino acids. V was pared by 2 bases and J by 6 bases, with 6 bases of the junction left unmatched. CDR1 and CDR2 from the germline V gene are DFQATT and SNEGSKA (reference sequence). The CDR3 region has the DNA TGCAGTGCTAGATTGTCAGGGGGGTCTGAAGCTTTCTTT. Protein product: CSARLSGGSEAFF.

This sequence joins TRBV5-5 and TRBJ2-3; the match to TRBD2 covers 7 bases. V lost 2 bases, J lost 3 bases, and 9 bases stayed unmatched. CDR3 length: 16 amino acids. CDR1 is SGHKS, CDR2 YYEKEE, per germline (reference sequence). The CDR3 sequence is CASSFGGSGGTDTQYF. The CDR3 DNA is TGTGCCAGCAGCTTCGGGGGATCCGGGGGGACAGATACGCAGTATTTT.

As regards this clonotype: At one end the junction does not follow the germline gene, possibly because of a read error. V gene TRBV12-3 or TRBV12-4 combines with J gene TRBJ2-5; tentatively, D is TRBD2 (5 bases). The CDR3 sequence is 16 residues long. CDR3 residues: CASSLIAGRHQGTQYF. In DNA, the CDR3 is TGTGCCAGCAGTTTAATCGCGGGCCGGCACCAAGGGACCCAGTACTTC.

The chain combines TRBV2 with TRBJ2-2, with D maybe TRBD2 (6 bases). Germline CDR1 SNHLY, CDR2 FYNNEI. The CDR3 is 15 amino acids. Here the CDR3 DNA reads TGTGCGAGTGCACGGGACTTAGCGAACACCGGGGAGCTGTTTTTT. Protein product: CASARDLANTGELFF.

This clonotype has a handful of counts. The V and J genes are TRBV5-5 and TRBJ2-7; no firm D call. The germline V gene encodes CDR1 SGHKS and CDR2 YYEKEE (reference sequence). This CDR3 spans 14 amino acids. V was clipped by 2 bases and J by 3 bases, with 12 bases between them. The CDR3 sequence is CASSFNSLNYEQYF. In DNA form, the CDR3 reads TGTGCCAGCAGCTTTAATTCCCTCAACTACGAGCAGTACTTC. Complete variable domain (other parts from reference TRBV5-5 and TRBJ2-7): DAGVTQSPTHLIKTRGQQVTLRCSPISGHKSVSWYQQVLGQGPQFIFQYYEKEERGRGNFPDRFSARQFPNYSSELNVNALLLGDSALYLCASSFNSLNYEQYFGPGTRLTVT.

The gene calls are TRBV15 and TRBJ2-3, with 9 bases identical to TRBD2. CDR1 is LNHNV, CDR2 YYDKDF, per germline (reference sequence). CDR3 length equals 13 residues. V lost 8 bases to trimming and J lost 4 bases; unmatched junction nucleotides: 4. Written as DNA, the CDR3 is TGTGCCACCTCTGGCGGGAGGGCAGATACGCAGTATTTT. Translated: CATSGGRADTQYF.

The gene calls are TRBV27 and TRBJ1-2, with 7 nucleotides matching TRBD1. Germline CDR1 is MNHEY and CDR2 is SMNVEV (reference sequence). This CDR3 comprises 16 residues. V lost 5 bases to trimming and J lost 5 bases; unmatched junction nucleotides: 14. CDR3 DNA sequence: TGTGCCAGCAGTACCCGTGGCCCCCGGACAGGATATGGCTACACCTTC. It yields the protein CASSTRGPRTGYGYTF.

The genes are TRBV12-3 or TRBV12-4 and TRBJ2-5; D remains ambiguous. Trimming took 6 bases from V and 5 from J, leaving 13 bases between them. The CDR3 sequence is 13 residues long. DNA of the CDR3: TGTGCCAGCAGCCCGACCCCATACGAGACCCAGTACTTC. Encoded protein: CASSPTPYETQYF.

This clonotype showed up just a few times. The rearrangement links TRBV9 to TRBJ2-7, with 13 bases fitting TRBD2. This CDR3 comprises 22 residues. From germline, CDR1 is SGDLS and CDR2 YYNGEE. V lost 2 bases to trimming and J lost 0 bases; unmatched junction nucleotides: 20. The CDR3 here is CASSVGPHLGTSGAKSSYEQYF. The CDR3 bases are TGTGCCAGCAGCGTGGGGCCCCATCTAGGGACTAGCGGGGCCAAGTCCTCCTACGAGCAGTACTTC.

V is TRBV10-3 and J is TRBJ2-3; TRBD2 matches at 7 bases. This CDR3 spans 15 amino acids. With 4 bases clipped from V and 1 base from J, the junction kept 5 bases outside the gene matches. Germline CDR1 ENHRY, CDR2 SYGVKD. CDR3 coding DNA: TGTGCCATCAGTGTTGTGGGGGGGGGCACAGATACGCAGTATTTT. Amino acids: CAISVVGGGTDTQYF.

This rearrangement joins TRBV12-3 or TRBV12-4 to TRBJ2-1; 7 bases are shared with TRBD2. The V gene end was trimmed by 5 bases and the J gene end by 9 bases; junction bases not matched to a gene: 7. The CDR3 extends over 13 amino acids. CDR3 in amino acids: CASSPLAVSEQFF. In DNA, the CDR3 is TGTGCCAGCAGTCCCCTAGCGGTGAGTGAGCAGTTCTTC.

This clonotype occurred a few times. This chain joins TRBV5-1 and TRBJ2-7, with 8 positions matching TRBD1. From germline, CDR1 is SGHRS and CDR2 YFSETQ. V was clipped by 1 base and J by 5 bases; unmatched bases: 8. The CDR3 loop spans 15 amino acids. The CDR3 spells CASSLIHGQGDEQYF. The CDR3 DNA reads TGCGCCAGCAGCTTGATTCACGGACAGGGTGACGAGCAGTACTTC.

The chain uses TRBV12-3 or TRBV12-4 and TRBJ1-5, with D perhaps TRBD1 (5 bases). The CDR3 loop spans 15 amino acids. Trimming cost V 5 bases and J 9 bases, with 20 bases left between them. The CDR3 DNA is TGTGCCAGCAGTCCTCCCGGGGCCACATTCTCGCCCCAGCATTTT. It specifies CASSPPGATFSPQHF.

V and J are TRBV12-3 or TRBV12-4 and TRBJ2-3, with TRBD1 matching 7 bases. The ends lost 6 bases at V and 1 base at J; junction bases unmatched: 10. CDR3 length equals 16 residues. The CDR3 spells CASSRTRQGRTDTQYF. The CDR3 DNA reads as TGTGCCAGCAGCCGAACCCGACAGGGCCGCACAGATACGCAGTATTTT.

The V and J genes are TRBV7-2 and TRBJ2-6, with D perhaps matching TRBD1 (8 bases). V lost 6 bases and J 3 bases, leaving 15 bases between the germline ends. The CDR3 spans 16 residues. CDR1 is SGHTA, CDR2 FQGNSA, per germline. The CDR3 here is CASSLNRGGGANVLTF. For the CDR3, the DNA is TGTGCCAGCAGTCTTAACAGGGGGGGTGGGGCCAACGTCCTGACTTTC.

This clonotype was counted a few times. This rearrangement joins TRBV20-1 to TRBJ2-3; a weak D match, TRBD2 (7 bases). Germline lookup yields CDR1 DFQATT and CDR2 SNEGSKA (reference sequence). The CDR3 extends over 17 amino acids. The germline V and J ends were trimmed by 4 bases and 5 bases, with 25 bases remaining between them. The CDR3 coding sequence is TGCAGTGCTAAACTACCCGGGGGGCGTCTCAGCGTAGATACGCAGTATTTT. This sequence encodes CSAKLPGGRLSVDTQYF.

V is TRBV12-3 or TRBV12-4 and J is TRBJ2-5, with D tentatively TRBD1 (5 bases). This CDR3 is 17 amino acids long. The germline V and J ends were trimmed by 2 bases and 5 bases, with 21 bases remaining between them. For the CDR3, the DNA is TGTGCCAGCAGTTTAAAGGGGAACGGGCAGGGCAGGGAGACCCAGTACTTC. Translation: CASSLKGNGQGRETQYF.

The V call is TRBV28, the J call TRBJ1-2, with D perhaps TRBD1 (6 bases). The ends were cut back, 8 bases at V and 6 bases at J, with 22 bases in the middle. This CDR3 spans 15 amino acids. CDR1 is MDHEN, CDR2 SYDVKM, per germline. CDR3 bases: TGTGCCAGCGGAAGGGGAGGGGGAATTCGCAATGGCTACACCTTC. It specifies CASGRGGGIRNGYTF.